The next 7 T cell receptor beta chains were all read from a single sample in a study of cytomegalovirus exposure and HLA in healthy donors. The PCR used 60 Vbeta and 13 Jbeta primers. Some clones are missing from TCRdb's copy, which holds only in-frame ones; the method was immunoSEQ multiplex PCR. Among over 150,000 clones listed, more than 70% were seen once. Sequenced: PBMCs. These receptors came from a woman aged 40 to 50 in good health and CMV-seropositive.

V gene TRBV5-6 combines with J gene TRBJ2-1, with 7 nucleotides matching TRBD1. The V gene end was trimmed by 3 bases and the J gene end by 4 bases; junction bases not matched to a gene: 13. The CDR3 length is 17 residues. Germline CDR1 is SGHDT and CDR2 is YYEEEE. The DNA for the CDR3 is TGTGCCAGCAGCTCCCGACGGGACAGAAATATTTACAATGAGCAGTTCTTC. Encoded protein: CASSSRRDRNIYNEQFF.

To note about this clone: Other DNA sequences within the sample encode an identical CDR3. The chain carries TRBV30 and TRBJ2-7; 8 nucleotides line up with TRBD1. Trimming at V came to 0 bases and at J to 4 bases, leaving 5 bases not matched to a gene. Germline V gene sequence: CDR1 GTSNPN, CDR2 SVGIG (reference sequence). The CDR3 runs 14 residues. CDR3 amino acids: CAWSVGTGSYEQYF. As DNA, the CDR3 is TGTGCCTGGAGTGTCGGGACAGGTTCTTACGAGCAGTACTTC.

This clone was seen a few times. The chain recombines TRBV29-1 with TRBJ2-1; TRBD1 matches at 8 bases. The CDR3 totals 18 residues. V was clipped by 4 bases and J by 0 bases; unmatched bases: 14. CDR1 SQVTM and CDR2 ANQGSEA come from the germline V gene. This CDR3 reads CSVVIGDRMVLSYNEQFF. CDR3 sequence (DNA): TGCAGCGTTGTGATTGGGGACAGGATGGTCCTCTCCTACAATGAGCAGTTCTTC.

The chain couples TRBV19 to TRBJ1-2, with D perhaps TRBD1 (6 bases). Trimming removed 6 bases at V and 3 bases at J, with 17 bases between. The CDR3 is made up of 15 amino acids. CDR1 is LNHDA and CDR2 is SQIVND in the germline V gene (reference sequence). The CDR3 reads CASSSTVAGDYGYTF. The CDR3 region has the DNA TGTGCCAGTAGCTCAACGGTGGCAGGGGACTATGGCTACACCTTC.

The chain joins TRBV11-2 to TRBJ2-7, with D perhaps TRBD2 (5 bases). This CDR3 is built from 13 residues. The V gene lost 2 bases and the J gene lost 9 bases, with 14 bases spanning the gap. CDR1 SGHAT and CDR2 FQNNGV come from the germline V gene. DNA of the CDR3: TGTGCCAGCAGCTTACCCTCGGGTGGGAGGCAGTACTTC. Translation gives CASSLPSGGRQYF.

The CDR3, as DNA: TGTGCCAGCAGCTTTAACAGGGTCCCTAACACTGAAGCTTTCTTT. Its translation is CASSFNRVPNTEAFF. The chain employs TRBV5-4 and TRBJ1-1; tentatively, D is TRBD1 (6 bases). CDR3 size: 15 residues. V shed 2 bases and J shed 2 bases, with 13 bases lying between them. Germline-derived CDR1 and CDR2 are SGHNT and YYREEE (reference sequence).

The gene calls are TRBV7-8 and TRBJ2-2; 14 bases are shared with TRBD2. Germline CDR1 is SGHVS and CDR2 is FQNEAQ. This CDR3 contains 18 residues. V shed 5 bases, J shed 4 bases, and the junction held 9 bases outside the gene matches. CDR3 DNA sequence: TGTGCCAGCAGCGTCGGGACTAGCGGGAGTTCGGTCACCGGGGAGCTGTTTTTT. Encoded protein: CASSVGTSGSSVTGELFF.